The 30 T cell receptor beta chains below come from one sample, sequenced in a study of radiation and T cells in renal cell carcinoma. Time point in this sample: blood 2 weeks post-SBRT. As for treatment: 15 Gy SBRT to primary tumor, nephrectomy 4 weeks later. TCRdb's table, derived via immunoSEQ multiplex PCR, lists solely in-frame clones and lacks some. The data hold about 150,000 clones, with roughly 87% observed a single time. The sequencing used blood, collected from a patient whose treatment included radiotherapy and nephrectomy. These receptors originate from a woman in her forties or fifties with renal cell carcinoma.

This clone was seen a handful of times. The chain couples TRBV29-1 to TRBJ1-1; D call uncertain. Trimming shortened V by 1 base and J by 0 bases, and 3 bases separated the two germline ends. The germline gives CDR1 SQVTM, CDR2 ANQGSEA. The CDR3 has 12 amino acids. The CDR3 region is CSVEVVNTEAFF. The DNA for the CDR3 is TGCAGCGTTGAAGTCGTGAACACTGAAGCTTTCTTT. Using reference TRBV29-1 and TRBJ1-1 for the parts outside the CDR3, the full variable domain is SAVISQKPSRDICQRGTSLTIQCQVDSQVTMMFWYRQQPGQSLTLIATANQGSEATYESGFVIDKFPISRPNLTFSTLTVSNMSPEDSSIYLCSVEVVNTEAFFGQGTRLTVV.

The V gene is TRBV6-5, the J gene TRBJ1-2; D is perhaps TRBD1 (6 bases). The V end lost 6 bases, the J end lost 2 bases, and 16 bases lay between the germline ends. Germline V CDR1 and CDR2: MNHEY, SVGAGI. The CDR3 runs 15 residues. CDR3 amino acids: CASRTGGDLNYGYTF. The CDR3 nucleotides are TGTGCCAGCAGAACCGGGGGCGATTTAAACTATGGCTACACCTTC.

In nucleotides, the CDR3 is TGTGCCAGCAGCCCTAGGGAGACGAGCAATCAGCCCCAGCATTTT. Translation gives CASSPRETSNQPQHF. The V gene is TRBV7-8, the J gene TRBJ1-5; D ambiguous. The CDR3 runs 15 residues. Trimming left V 5 bases short and J 1 base short, with 12 bases between. Germline V CDR1 and CDR2: SGHVS, FQNEAQ.

V and J are TRBV6-5 and TRBJ1-5, with TRBD1 matching 8 bases. The CDR3 runs to 16 residues. The V gene's germline CDR1 is MNHEY and CDR2 SVGAGI. J was trimmed by 3 bases and V by 4 bases; bases with no gene match: 8. CDR3 sequence: CASSLPGTGNNQPQHF. In DNA, the CDR3 is TGTGCCAGCAGTTTGCCCGGGACAGGCAACAATCAGCCCCAGCATTTT.

The chain uses TRBV7-8 and TRBJ2-6; no clear D. CDR3 size: 15 residues. CDR1 and CDR2 from the germline V gene are SGHVS and FQNEAQ. Trimming left V 6 bases short and J 4 bases short, with 13 bases between. The CDR3 sequence is CASRPNQFGANVLTF. The DNA of the CDR3 is TGTGCCAGCAGACCCAATCAGTTCGGGGCCAACGTCCTGACTTTC.

This clone has more than one count but fewer than ten. DNA for the CDR3: TGTGCCAGCAGCCTAACATGGGGAGTGAACACTGAAGCTTTCTTT. Translation gives CASSLTWGVNTEAFF. This chain connects TRBV13 to TRBJ1-1; D call uncertain. From germline, CDR1 is PRHDT and CDR2 FYEKMQ (reference sequence). V lost 5 bases, J lost 0 bases, and 13 bases lay in between. The CDR3 is 15 amino acids.

The chain joins TRBV6-5 to TRBJ1-2, with D possibly matching TRBD1 (5 bases). Between the trimmed V and J ends, which lost 3 bases and 4 bases, there was a span of 18 bases. CDR1 is MNHEY and CDR2 is SVGAGI in the germline V gene. CDR3 size: 16 residues. CDR3 region: CASSYGRAVLRYGYTF. CDR3 DNA: TGTGCCAGCAGTTATGGCAGGGCCGTCCTTCGCTATGGCTACACCTTC.

The rearrangement links TRBV6-5 to TRBJ1-5; TRBD1 might be the D (6 bases). Germline V gene data show CDR1 as MNHEY and CDR2 as SVGAGI. Trimming removed 6 bases at V and 6 bases at J, with 18 bases between. The CDR3 consists of 15 residues. Written as DNA, the CDR3 is TGTGCCAGCAGGGAGACGTTAGGGGGAACTCAGCCCCAGCATTTT. The encoded protein is CASRETLGGTQPQHF.

J is TRBJ1-1 and V is TRBV27; no clear D. The CDR3 runs to 15 residues. Germline V lookup: CDR1 MNHEY, CDR2 SMNVEV (reference sequence). V was cut by 0 bases and J by 6 bases, with 14 bases left in between. CDR3 region: CASSLSLRYRAEAFF. CDR3 nucleotide sequence: TGTGCCAGCAGTTTATCACTTCGGTATAGGGCTGAAGCTTTCTTT.

This chain connects TRBV10-2 to TRBJ2-1; the D gene is possibly TRBD2 (6 bases). The germline V gene has CDR1 WSHSY and CDR2 SAAADI. Trimming took off 0 bases at V and 7 bases at J, with 10 bases between the two ends. The CDR3 is 14 residues long. The DNA for the CDR3 is TGCGCCAGCAGTGAGTCTGGGAGGTTGAATGAGCAGTTCTTC. Its protein product is CASSESGRLNEQFF.

V gene TRBV7-2 combines with J gene TRBJ2-3, with D uncertain. The CDR3 runs to 13 residues. With 3 bases removed from V and 6 bases from J, the gap between germline ends came to 10 bases. CDR1 and CDR2 (germline): SGHTA, FQGNSA. CDR3 region: CASSFGLPDTQYF. The CDR3 bases are TGTGCCAGCAGCTTTGGCTTGCCGGATACGCAGTATTTT. The full variable domain, with the rest looked up from reference TRBV7-2 and TRBJ2-3, is GAGVSQSPSNKVTEKGKDVELRCDPISGHTALYWYRQSLGQGLEFLIYFQGNSAPDKSGLPSDRFSAERTGGSVSTLTIQRTQQEDSAVYLCASSFGLPDTQYFGPGTRLTVL.

J is TRBJ2-4 and V is TRBV7-9, with a possible D match to TRBD2 (6 bases). Germline CDR1 and CDR2: SEHNR and FQNEAQ (reference sequence). CDR3 length: 15 amino acids. V gave up 6 bases and J gave up 3 bases, with 15 bases separating them. The CDR3 DNA reads as TGTGCCAGCAGTTCTGGCGGGGAAATCAAAAACATTCAGTACTTC. Translation gives CASSSGGEIKNIQYF.

This chain links TRBV14 with TRBJ1-1; D is unclear. Trimming removed 5 bases from V and 2 bases from J, with 12 bases in between. The V gene's germline CDR1 is SGHDN and CDR2 FVKESK. The CDR3 extends over 14 amino acids. The CDR3 region has the DNA TGTGCCAGCAGCGAAGCTCAGGTTAACACTGAAGCTTTCTTT. This translates into CASSEAQVNTEAFF.

V and J are TRBV25-1 and TRBJ1-4; perhaps TRBD1 as D (5 bases). Germline assignment: CDR1 MGHDK and CDR2 SYGVNS. The CDR3 consists of 14 residues. V lost 3 bases, J lost 6 bases, and 11 bases lay in between. The CDR3 DNA sequence: TGTGCCAGCAGTGATCGGGGGGGAGATGAAAAACTGTTTTTT. Protein product: CASSDRGGDEKLFF.

V and J are TRBV29-1 and TRBJ2-5; D is perhaps TRBD2 (5 bases). Germline CDR1 and CDR2: SQVTM and ANQGSEA. The CDR3 sequence is 14 residues long. V dropped 4 bases and J dropped 6 bases, with 18 bases sitting between them. The CDR3 DNA sequence: TGCAGCGTTGGGCACGGGGTAGCTATCAAGACCCAGTACTTC. This translates into CSVGHGVAIKTQYF. Together with reference TRBV29-1 and TRBJ2-5, the CDR3 gives the full variable domain: SAVISQKPSRDICQRGTSLTIQCQVDSQVTMMFWYRQQPGQSLTLIATANQGSEATYESGFVIDKFPISRPNLTFSTLTVSNMSPEDSSIYLCSVGHGVAIKTQYFGPGTRLLVL.

The V gene is TRBV7-2, the J gene TRBJ1-3; D not certain. Trimming removed 5 bases from V and 4 bases from J, with 9 bases in between. This CDR3 comprises 13 residues. Germline-derived CDR1 and CDR2 are SGHTA and FQGNSA. CDR3 residues: CASSQEGGNTIYF. In nucleotides, the CDR3 is TGTGCCAGCAGCCAGGAGGGCGGAAACACCATATATTTT. The full variable domain, in which reference TRBV7-2 and TRBJ1-3 provide the parts outside the CDR3, is GAGVSQSPSNKVTEKGKDVELRCDPISGHTALYWYRQSLGQGLEFLIYFQGNSAPDKSGLPSDRFSAERTGGSVSTLTIQRTQQEDSAVYLCASSQEGGNTIYFGEGSWLTVV.

The V gene is TRBV5-8, the J gene TRBJ2-5; D unresolved. Deletions cut 2 bases from V and 2 bases from J, with 1 base between. The CDR3 runs 11 residues. Germline CDR1 and CDR2: SGHTS and YDEGEE. As DNA, the CDR3 is TGTGCCAGCAGCTTTCAAGAGACCCAGTACTTC. Residues: CASSFQETQYF.

The chain uses TRBV4-2 and TRBJ1-6; 7 bases align to TRBD1. The CDR3 contains 17 residues. Per germline, CDR1 LGHNA and CDR2 YNFKEQ. V shed 4 bases, J shed 7 bases, and the junction held 13 bases outside the gene matches. The CDR3 coding sequence is TGTGCCAGCAGCCGAGGGGGCCTCGGGGGAGCGAATTCACCCCTCCACTTT. As protein: CASSRGGLGGANSPLHF.

This chain connects TRBV19 to TRBJ1-1; D is uncertain. The CDR3 contains 14 residues. The ends were cut back, 4 bases at V and 0 bases at J, with 9 bases in the middle. CDR1 and CDR2 from the germline V gene are LNHDA and SQIVND (reference sequence). The chain's CDR3 is CASSTIEMNTEAFF. Written as DNA, the CDR3 is TGTGCCAGTAGTACGATCGAGATGAACACTGAAGCTTTCTTT.

The V call is TRBV4-2, the J call TRBJ2-1; 15 positions agree with TRBD2. Germline values: CDR1 LGHNA, CDR2 YNFKEQ. Trimming took 3 bases from V and 2 from J; bases not matched to a gene: 8. CDR3 length equals 19 residues. This chain's CDR3 is CASSHLIGLAGGAYNEQFF. The CDR3 DNA sequence: TGTGCCAGCAGCCATCTAATCGGACTAGCGGGGGGGGCCTACAATGAGCAGTTCTTC.

This rearrangement joins TRBV10-2 to TRBJ2-7; D remains unclear. Germline V gene lookup returns CDR1 WSHSY and CDR2 SAAADI. The CDR3 extends over 11 amino acids. V was pared by 3 bases and J by 5 bases, with 5 bases between. CDR3 region: CASSDRNEQYF. CDR3 bases: TGCGCCAGCAGTGATAGGAACGAGCAGTACTTC.

This clone was seen a single time. This chain connects TRBV15 to TRBJ2-1, with 8 bases aligning to TRBD2. In germline, CDR1 is LNHNV, CDR2 YYDKDF (reference sequence). The CDR3 covers 16 residues. V trimming: 5 bases; J trimming: 5 bases; junction bases outside the gene matches: 11. The chain's CDR3 is CATSPSVAGIDNEQFF. DNA for the CDR3: TGTGCCACCAGCCCATCCGTAGCGGGGATAGACAATGAGCAGTTCTTC.

The V call is TRBV2, the J call TRBJ2-4; D is unresolved. Trimming took off 7 bases at V and 0 bases at J, with 10 bases between the two ends. The CDR3 is 14 amino acids. Per germline, CDR1 SNHLY and CDR2 FYNNEI. The CDR3: CASIPTQAKNIQYF. The CDR3 DNA follows: TGTGCCAGCATTCCAACACAAGCCAAAAACATTCAGTACTTC.

The chain recombines TRBV5-1 with TRBJ2-3; D may be TRBD2 (5 bases). CDR3 length: 13 amino acids. The V gene's germline CDR1 is SGHRS and CDR2 YFSETQ. V lost 7 bases and J 3 bases, leaving 12 bases between the germline ends. The CDR3 reads CASHTGLTDTQYF. The CDR3 region has the DNA TGCGCCAGCCACACGGGGTTAACAGATACGCAGTATTTT.

The genes are TRBV7-2 and TRBJ2-3; D call uncertain. The germline CDR1 and CDR2 sequences are SGHTA and FQGNSA. CDR3 length: 13 residues. Trimming took 4 bases from V and 0 from J, leaving 5 bases between them. The CDR3 DNA is TGTGCCAGCAGCTCGGTCAGCACAGATACGCAGTATTTT. It is translated as CASSSVSTDTQYF.

This chain uses TRBV9 with TRBJ1-6; 10 bases are shared with TRBD1. The V gene end was trimmed by 4 bases and the J gene end by 7 bases; junction bases not matched to a gene: 2. The CDR3 covers 14 residues. Germline CDR1 SGDLS, CDR2 YYNGEE. The CDR3 loop is CASSLGQGNSPLHF. The DNA of the CDR3 is TGTGCCAGCAGCCTGGGACAGGGGAATTCACCCCTCCACTTT.

The rearrangement joins TRBV5-8 to TRBJ2-5; 13 bases agree with TRBD2. Germline-derived CDR1 and CDR2 are SGHTS and YDEGEE. Unmatched junction bases numbered 5, after V lost 4 bases and J lost 5 bases. The CDR3 loop spans 15 amino acids. CDR3 sequence reads: CASSRRTSGGETQYF. The CDR3 nucleotides read TGTGCCAGCAGCCGAAGGACTAGCGGGGGTGAGACCCAGTACTTC.

The V gene is TRBV29-1, the J gene TRBJ1-1, with 8 positions matching TRBD1. This CDR3 has 13 residues. Germline CDR1 reads SQVTM; CDR2 reads ANQGSEA. Unmatched junction bases numbered 6, after V lost 6 bases and J lost 3 bases. CDR3 in DNA: TGCAGCGTAGCTACAGGGGGTGACACTGAAGCTTTCTTT. This gives the protein CSVATGGDTEAFF.

The chain recombines TRBV6-5 with TRBJ2-3; D remains unclear. The CDR3 is made up of 14 amino acids. Germline CDR1 and CDR2: MNHEY and SVGAGI. V was trimmed by 6 bases and J by 0 bases, leaving 10 bases between them. The CDR3 loop reads CASSPLTSTDTQYF. CDR3 nucleotides: TGTGCCAGCAGCCCCCTAACAAGCACAGATACGCAGTATTTT.

The V call is TRBV2, the J call TRBJ1-5; the D gene is possibly TRBD1 (5 bases). The CDR3 runs 14 residues. The germline V gene has CDR1 SNHLY and CDR2 FYNNEI. V was trimmed by 7 bases and J by 0 bases, leaving 10 bases between them. CDR3 loop: CASTRTFSNQPQHF. CDR3 in DNA: TGTGCCAGCACACGGACATTTAGCAATCAGCCCCAGCATTTT.